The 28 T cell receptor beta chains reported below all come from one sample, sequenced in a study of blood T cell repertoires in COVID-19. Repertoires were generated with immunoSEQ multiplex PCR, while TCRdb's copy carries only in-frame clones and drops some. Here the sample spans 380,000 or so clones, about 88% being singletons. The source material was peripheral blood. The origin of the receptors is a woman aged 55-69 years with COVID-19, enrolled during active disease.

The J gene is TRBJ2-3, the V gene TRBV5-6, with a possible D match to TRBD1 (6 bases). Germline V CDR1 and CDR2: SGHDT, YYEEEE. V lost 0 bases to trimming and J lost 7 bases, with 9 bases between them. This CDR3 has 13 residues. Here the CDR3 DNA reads TGTGCCAGCAGCTTGGGGGGGCGGCATACGCAGTATTTT. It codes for CASSLGGRHTQYF.

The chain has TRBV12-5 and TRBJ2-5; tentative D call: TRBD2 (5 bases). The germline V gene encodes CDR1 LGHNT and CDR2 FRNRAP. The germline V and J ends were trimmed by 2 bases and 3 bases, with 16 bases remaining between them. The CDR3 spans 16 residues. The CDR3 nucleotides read TGTGCTAGTGGTTTGACGCTCGGGGATTTAGAAGAGACCCAGTACTTC. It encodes CASGLTLGDLEETQYF.

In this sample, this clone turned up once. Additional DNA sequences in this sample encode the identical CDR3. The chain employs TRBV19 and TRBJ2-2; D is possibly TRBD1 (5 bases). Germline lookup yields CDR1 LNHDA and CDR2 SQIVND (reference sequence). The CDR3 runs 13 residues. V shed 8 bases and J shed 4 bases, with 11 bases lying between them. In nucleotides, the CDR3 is TGTGCCAGTTCCTCCCAGGGCACCGGGGAGCTGTTTTTT. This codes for CASSSQGTGELFF.

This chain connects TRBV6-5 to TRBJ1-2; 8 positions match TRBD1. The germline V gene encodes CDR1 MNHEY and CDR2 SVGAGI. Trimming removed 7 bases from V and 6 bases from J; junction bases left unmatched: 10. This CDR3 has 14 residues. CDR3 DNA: TGTGCCAGCAAACATCCCGGACAGGGAAATGGCTACACCTTC. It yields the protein CASKHPGQGNGYTF.

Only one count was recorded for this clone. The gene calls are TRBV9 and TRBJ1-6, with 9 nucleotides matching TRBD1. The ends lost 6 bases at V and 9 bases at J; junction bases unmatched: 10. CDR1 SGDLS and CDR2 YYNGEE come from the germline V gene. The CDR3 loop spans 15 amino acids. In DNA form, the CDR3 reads TGTGCCAGCAACGATGACAGGGGGGGACGTTCACCCCTCCACTTT. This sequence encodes CASNDDRGGRSPLHF.

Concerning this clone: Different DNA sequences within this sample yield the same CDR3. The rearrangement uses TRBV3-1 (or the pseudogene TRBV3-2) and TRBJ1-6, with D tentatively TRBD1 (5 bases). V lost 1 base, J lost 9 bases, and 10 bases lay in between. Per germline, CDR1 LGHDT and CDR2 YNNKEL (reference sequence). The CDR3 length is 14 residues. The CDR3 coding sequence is TGTGCCAGCAGCCAAGGCCAGGGCGGTTCACCCCTCCACTTT. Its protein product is CASSQGQGGSPLHF.

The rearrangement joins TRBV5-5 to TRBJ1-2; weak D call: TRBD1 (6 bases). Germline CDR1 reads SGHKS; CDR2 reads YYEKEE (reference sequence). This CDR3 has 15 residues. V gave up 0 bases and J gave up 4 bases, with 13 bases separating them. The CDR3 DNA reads TGTGCCAGCAGCTTGGATCCCGGGACACCCTATGGCTACACCTTC. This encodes CASSLDPGTPYGYTF.

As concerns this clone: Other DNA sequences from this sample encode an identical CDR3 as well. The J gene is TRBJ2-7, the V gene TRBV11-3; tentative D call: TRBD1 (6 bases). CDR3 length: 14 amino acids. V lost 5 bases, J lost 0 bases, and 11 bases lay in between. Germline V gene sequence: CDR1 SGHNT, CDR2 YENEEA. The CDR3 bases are TGTGCCAGCAGCCGAGGACAGAGCTCCTACGAGCAGTACTTC. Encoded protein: CASSRGQSSYEQYF.

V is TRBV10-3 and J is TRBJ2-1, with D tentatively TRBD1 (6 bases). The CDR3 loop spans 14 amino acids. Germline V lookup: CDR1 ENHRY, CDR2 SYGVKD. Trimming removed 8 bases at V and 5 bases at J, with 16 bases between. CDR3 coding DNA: TGTGCCATCGGGCGTCACAGGGACCACAATGAGCAGTTCTTC. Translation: CAIGRHRDHNEQFF.

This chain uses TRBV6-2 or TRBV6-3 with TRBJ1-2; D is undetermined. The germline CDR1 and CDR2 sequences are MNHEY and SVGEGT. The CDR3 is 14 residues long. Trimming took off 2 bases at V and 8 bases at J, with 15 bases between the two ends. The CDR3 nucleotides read TGTGCCAGCAGTTACGGGCGGGCTTTGGGAGGCTACACCTTC. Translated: CASSYGRALGGYTF.

The CDR3 sequence is CASRAMITSGGYNEQFF. Here the CDR3 DNA reads TGTGCCAGCAGGGCAATGATCACTAGCGGGGGTTACAATGAGCAGTTCTTC. The chain joins TRBV27 to TRBJ2-1, with 11 bases identical to TRBD2. Germline V gives CDR1 MNHEY, CDR2 SMNVEV (reference sequence). The CDR3 extends over 17 amino acids. With 6 bases clipped from V and 4 bases from J, the junction kept 11 bases outside the gene matches.

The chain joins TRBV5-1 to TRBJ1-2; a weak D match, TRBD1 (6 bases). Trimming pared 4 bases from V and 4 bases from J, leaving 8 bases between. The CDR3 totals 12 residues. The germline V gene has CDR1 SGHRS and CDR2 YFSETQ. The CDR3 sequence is CASSRDTYGYTF. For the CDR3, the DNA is TGCGCCAGCAGCAGGGACACCTATGGCTACACCTTC.

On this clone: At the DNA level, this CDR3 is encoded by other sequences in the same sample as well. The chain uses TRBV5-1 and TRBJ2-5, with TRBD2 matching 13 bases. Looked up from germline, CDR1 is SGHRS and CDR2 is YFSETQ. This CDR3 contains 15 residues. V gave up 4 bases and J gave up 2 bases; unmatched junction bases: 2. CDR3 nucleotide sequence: TGCGCCAGCAGCAAACTAGCGGGGGGGCAAGAGACCCAGTACTTC. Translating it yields CASSKLAGGQETQYF.

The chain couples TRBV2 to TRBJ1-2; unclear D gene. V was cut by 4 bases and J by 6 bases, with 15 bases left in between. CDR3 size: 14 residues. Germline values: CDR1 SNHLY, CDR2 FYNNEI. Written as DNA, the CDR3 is TGTGCCAGCAGTGGGTTCACCCCTACCGATGGCTACACCTTC. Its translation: CASSGFTPTDGYTF.

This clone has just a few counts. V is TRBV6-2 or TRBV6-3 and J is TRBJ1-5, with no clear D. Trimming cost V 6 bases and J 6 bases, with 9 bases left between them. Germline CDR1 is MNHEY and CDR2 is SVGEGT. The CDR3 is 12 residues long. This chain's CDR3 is CASSPRAQPQHF. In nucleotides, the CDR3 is TGTGCCAGCAGCCCCCGAGCTCAGCCCCAGCATTTT.

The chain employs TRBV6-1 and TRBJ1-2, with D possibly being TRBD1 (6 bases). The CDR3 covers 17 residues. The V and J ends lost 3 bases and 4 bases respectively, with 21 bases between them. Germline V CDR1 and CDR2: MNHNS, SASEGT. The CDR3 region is CASSDTAGTKSRYGYTF. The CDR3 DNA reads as TGTGCCAGCAGTGATACAGCAGGGACAAAATCTCGCTATGGCTACACCTTC.

CDR3 protein: CAISPGGGRDTEAFF. CDR3 bases: TGTGCCATCAGTCCCGGGGGGGGCAGGGACACTGAAGCTTTCTTT. V usage is TRBV10-3 and J usage is TRBJ1-1; tentatively, D is TRBD1 (6 bases). CDR3 length: 15 residues. Germline V gene data show CDR1 as ENHRY and CDR2 as SYGVKD. Trimming shortened V by 5 bases and J by 3 bases, and 16 bases separated the two germline ends.

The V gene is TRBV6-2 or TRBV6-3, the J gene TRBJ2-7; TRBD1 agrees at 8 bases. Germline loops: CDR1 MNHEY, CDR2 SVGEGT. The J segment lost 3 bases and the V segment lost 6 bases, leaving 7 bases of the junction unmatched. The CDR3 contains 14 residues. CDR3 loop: CASSRWDRYYEQYF. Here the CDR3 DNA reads TGTGCCAGCAGCCGGTGGGACAGGTACTACGAGCAGTACTTC.

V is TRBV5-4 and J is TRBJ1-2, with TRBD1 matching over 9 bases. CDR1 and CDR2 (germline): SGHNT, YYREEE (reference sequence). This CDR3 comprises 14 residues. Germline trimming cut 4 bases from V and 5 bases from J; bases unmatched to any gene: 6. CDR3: CASSGRDRDYGYTF. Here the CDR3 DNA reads TGTGCCAGCAGCGGCCGGGACAGGGATTATGGCTACACCTTC.

CDR3 residues: CASSIYSSKETQYF. Here the CDR3 DNA reads TGTGCCAGTAGCATATACTCTAGCAAGGAGACCCAGTACTTC. The chain links TRBV19 to TRBJ2-5, with D tentatively TRBD2 (5 bases). The germline V gene encodes CDR1 LNHDA and CDR2 SQIVND (reference sequence). This CDR3 has 14 amino acids. Deletions cut 6 bases from V and 5 bases from J, with 16 bases between.

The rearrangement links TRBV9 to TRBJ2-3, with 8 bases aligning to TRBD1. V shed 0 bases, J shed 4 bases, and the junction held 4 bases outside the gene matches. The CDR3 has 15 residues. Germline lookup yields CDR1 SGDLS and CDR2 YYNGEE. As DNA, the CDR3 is TGTGCCAGCAGCGTAGTTACAGGGGGTCCAGATACGCAGTATTTT. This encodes CASSVVTGGPDTQYF.

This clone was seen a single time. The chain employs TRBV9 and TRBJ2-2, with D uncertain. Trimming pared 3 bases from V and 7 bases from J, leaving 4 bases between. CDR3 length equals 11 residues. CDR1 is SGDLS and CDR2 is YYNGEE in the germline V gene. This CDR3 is CASSEHGELFF. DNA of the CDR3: TGTGCCAGCAGCGAGCACGGGGAGCTGTTTTTT. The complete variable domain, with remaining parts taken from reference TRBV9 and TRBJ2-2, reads DSGVTQTPKHLITATGQRVTLRCSPRSGDLSVYWYQQSLDQGLQFLIQYYNGEERAKGNILERFSAQQFPDLHSELNLSSLELGDSALYFCASSEHGELFFGEGSRLTVL.

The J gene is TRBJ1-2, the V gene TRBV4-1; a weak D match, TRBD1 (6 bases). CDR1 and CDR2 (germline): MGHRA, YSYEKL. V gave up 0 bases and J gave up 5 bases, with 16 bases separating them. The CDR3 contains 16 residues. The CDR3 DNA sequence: TGCGCCAGCAGCCAAGATCGCGGTACAGGGAGTTATGGCTACACCTTC. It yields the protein CASSQDRGTGSYGYTF.

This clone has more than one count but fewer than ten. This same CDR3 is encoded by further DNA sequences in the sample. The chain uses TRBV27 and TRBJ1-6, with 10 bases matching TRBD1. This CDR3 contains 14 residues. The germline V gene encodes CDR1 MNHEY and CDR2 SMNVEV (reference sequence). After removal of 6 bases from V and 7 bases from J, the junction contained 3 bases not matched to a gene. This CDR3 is CASRPGQGNSPLHF. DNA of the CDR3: TGTGCCAGCAGGCCGGGACAGGGGAATTCACCCCTCCACTTT.

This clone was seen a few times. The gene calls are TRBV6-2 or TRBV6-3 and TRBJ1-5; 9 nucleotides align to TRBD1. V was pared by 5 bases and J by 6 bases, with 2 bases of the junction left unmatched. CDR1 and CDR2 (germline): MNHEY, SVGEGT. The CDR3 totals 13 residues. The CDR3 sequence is CASSTTGGQPQHF. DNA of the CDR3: TGTGCCAGCAGTACGACAGGGGGTCAGCCCCAGCATTTT.

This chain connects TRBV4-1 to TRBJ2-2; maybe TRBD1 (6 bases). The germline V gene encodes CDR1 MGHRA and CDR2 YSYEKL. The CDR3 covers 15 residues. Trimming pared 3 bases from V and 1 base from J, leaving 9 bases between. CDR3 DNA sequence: TGCGCCAGCAGCCAGTCACAGGGGAACACCGGGGAGCTGTTTTTT. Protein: CASSQSQGNTGELFF.

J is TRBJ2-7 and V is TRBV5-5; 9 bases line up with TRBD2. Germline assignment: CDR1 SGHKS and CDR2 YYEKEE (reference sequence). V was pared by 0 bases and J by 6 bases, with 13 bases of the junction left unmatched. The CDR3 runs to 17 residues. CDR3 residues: CASSLAWLAGNEAEQYF. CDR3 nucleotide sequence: TGTGCCAGCAGCTTGGCCTGGCTAGCGGGGAACGAGGCCGAGCAGTACTTC. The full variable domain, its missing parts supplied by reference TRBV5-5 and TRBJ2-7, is DAGVTQSPTHLIKTRGQQVTLRCSPISGHKSVSWYQQVLGQGPQFIFQYYEKEERGRGNFPDRFSARQFPNYSSELNVNALLLGDSALYLCASSLAWLAGNEAEQYFGPGTRLTVT.

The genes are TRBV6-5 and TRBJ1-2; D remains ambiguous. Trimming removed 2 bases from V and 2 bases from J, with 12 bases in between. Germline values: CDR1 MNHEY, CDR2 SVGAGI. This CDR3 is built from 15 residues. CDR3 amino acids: CASSYLRGGNYGYTF. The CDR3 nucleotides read TGTGCCAGCAGTTACCTTCGGGGAGGGAACTATGGCTACACCTTC.